Shown below are 28 T cell receptor beta chains from a single sample sequenced in a study of T cell responses to AZD1222 COVID-19 vaccine. Only in-frame clones appear in the TCRdb table, and some are missing; sequencing was by immunoSEQ multiplex PCR. The table lists about 94,000 clones, about 88% of them singletons. Sequencing used peripheral blood, obtained on day 0 of AZD1222 vaccination. The receptors shown here come from an adult in good health.

The chain uses TRBV7-3 and TRBJ2-5, with 7 bases aligning to TRBD2. Germline assignment: CDR1 SGHTA and CDR2 FQGTGA. The CDR3 loop spans 13 amino acids. J was trimmed by 5 bases and V by 2 bases; bases with no gene match: 2. Here the CDR3 DNA reads TGTGCCAGCAGCTTAGTCGGGGGGGAGACCCAGTACTTC. Translation: CASSLVGGETQYF. Supplemented by reference TRBV7-3 and TRBJ2-5, the full variable domain reads GAGVSQTPSNKVTEKGKYVELRCDPISGHTALYWYRQSLGQGPEFLIYFQGTGAADDSGLPNDRFFAVRPEGSVSTLKIQRTERGDSAVYLCASSLVGGETQYFGPGTRLLVL.

This clone occurred once. The chain recombines TRBV5-1 with TRBJ1-2, with 7 bases that match TRBD1. From germline, CDR1 is SGHRS and CDR2 YFSETQ. V lost 5 bases and J lost 2; bases outside the gene matches: 3. This CDR3 contains 13 residues. The CDR3 DNA is TGCGCCAGCAGATTACAGGGGAACTATGGCTACACCTTC. Its translation: CASRLQGNYGYTF.

This clone occurred a few times. This rearrangement joins TRBV5-4 to TRBJ2-1; D is undetermined. CDR1 and CDR2 (germline): SGHNT, YYREEE (reference sequence). This CDR3 has 13 residues. V lost 4 bases and J lost 8, with 13 bases in between. The CDR3 is CASSADPIDEQFF. In DNA form, the CDR3 reads TGTGCCAGCAGCGCCGACCCTATCGATGAGCAGTTCTTC.

This clone was seen more than once but under ten times. The V call is TRBV6-2 or TRBV6-3, the J call TRBJ2-7; 7 bases align to TRBD1. J lost 0 bases, V lost 3 bases, and 14 bases had no gene match. Germline V gene sequence: CDR1 MNHEY, CDR2 SVGEGT. This CDR3 is 18 amino acids long. For the CDR3, the DNA is TGTGCCAGCAGTTATCCAAACACCCCGGGACAGTCCTCCTACGAGCAGTACTTC. Encoded protein: CASSYPNTPGQSSYEQYF.

The chain has TRBV19 and TRBJ1-2, with D tentatively TRBD1 (5 bases). The germline CDR1 and CDR2 sequences are LNHDA and SQIVND (reference sequence). With 3 bases removed from V and 4 bases from J, the gap between germline ends came to 21 bases. This CDR3 is built from 17 residues. The chain's CDR3 is CASSIGVLTGQGYGYTF. CDR3 sequence (DNA): TGTGCCAGTAGTATCGGCGTTTTGACGGGTCAGGGCTATGGCTACACCTTC.

The chain combines TRBV19 with TRBJ1-5, with TRBD1 identical over 10 bases. CDR3 length: 16 residues. Germline CDR1 reads LNHDA; CDR2 reads SQIVND (reference sequence). The V segment lost 4 bases and the J segment 4 bases; nucleotides outside the gene matches: 7. CDR3 DNA: TGTGCCAGTAGTAGAACCGGGACAGGGGTAAATCAGCCCCAGCATTTT. Its protein product is CASSRTGTGVNQPQHF.

The chain combines TRBV25-1 with TRBJ2-3; 9 bases align to TRBD1. The CDR3 loop spans 17 amino acids. After removal of 4 bases from V and 4 bases from J, the junction contained 12 bases not matched to a gene. The V gene's germline CDR1 is MGHDK and CDR2 SYGVNS. The CDR3 loop is CASSASSGTGWPDTQYF. The CDR3 bases are TGTGCCAGCAGTGCCTCCTCCGGGACAGGGTGGCCAGATACGCAGTATTTT.

This clone was observed a few times. The V gene is TRBV5-1, the J gene TRBJ1-2; the D gene is possibly TRBD1 (6 bases). This CDR3 is built from 13 residues. The germline V gene encodes CDR1 SGHRS and CDR2 YFSETQ. V lost 2 bases, J lost 3 bases, and 8 bases lay in between. The CDR3 DNA reads as TGCGCCAGCAGCTTACAGGGTGACTATGGCTACACCTTC. Translated: CASSLQGDYGYTF.

This chain uses TRBV19 with TRBJ1-2, with D maybe TRBD1 (5 bases). CDR3 length: 15 residues. Germline values: CDR1 LNHDA, CDR2 SQIVND (reference sequence). The germline V and J ends were trimmed by 6 bases and 0 bases, with 14 bases remaining between them. The CDR3 DNA is TGTGCCAGTAGGACGGGACTGAGGGCTAACTATGGCTACACCTTC. Encoded protein: CASRTGLRANYGYTF.

The chain uses TRBV19 and TRBJ2-3; 11 positions match TRBD1. Germline assignment: CDR1 LNHDA and CDR2 SQIVND (reference sequence). The CDR3 has 16 amino acids. Trimming at V came to 4 bases and at J to 5 bases, leaving 8 bases not matched to a gene. CDR3 residues: CASSTRTGGRGDTQYF. DNA of the CDR3: TGTGCCAGTAGTACCAGGACAGGGGGCAGGGGAGATACGCAGTATTTT.

CDR3 nucleotide sequence: TGTGCCAGCAGCTCCAGGGTCTTGAACACCGGGGAGCTGTTTTTT. Translating it yields CASSSRVLNTGELFF. This chain uses TRBV7-9 with TRBJ2-2, with D possibly TRBD1 on 5 matching bases. CDR3 length: 15 residues. The germline V gene encodes CDR1 SEHNR and CDR2 FQNEAQ (reference sequence). V was pared by 4 bases and J by 1 base, with 10 bases between.

The genes are TRBV5-1 and TRBJ1-4; 9 bases align to TRBD1. The V segment lost 3 bases and the J segment 7 bases; nucleotides outside the gene matches: 4. The CDR3 runs to 14 residues. The V gene's germline CDR1 is SGHRS and CDR2 YFSETQ. CDR3 DNA: TGCGCCAGCAGCTCGGGACAGGGAGCTGAAAAACTGTTTTTT. It translates to CASSSGQGAEKLFF.

This chain connects TRBV5-1 to TRBJ2-5, with D uncertain. The length of the CDR3 is 11 residues. Trimming took off 5 bases at V and 2 bases at J, with 4 bases between the two ends. Germline loops: CDR1 SGHRS, CDR2 YFSETQ. The CDR3 DNA is TGCGCCAGCAGGCAGCAAGAGACCCAGTACTTC. Amino acid sequence: CASRQQETQYF.

V and J are TRBV7-9 and TRBJ1-5; perhaps TRBD1 as D (5 bases). CDR1 is SEHNR and CDR2 is FQNEAQ in the germline V gene (reference sequence). V lost 1 base and J 5 bases, leaving 6 bases between the germline ends. The CDR3 runs 13 residues. The chain's CDR3 is CASSLGGYQPQHF. CDR3 bases: TGTGCCAGCAGCTTAGGGGGGTATCAGCCCCAGCATTTT.

This clone was detected once. The chain employs TRBV7-2 and TRBJ1-6; D gene uncertain. Trimming pared 7 bases from V and 0 bases from J, leaving 19 bases between. The CDR3 runs 18 residues. Germline lookup yields CDR1 SGHTA and CDR2 FQGNSA. In DNA, the CDR3 is TGTGCCAGCACCCTTACGATGCAGGCCAGCTCCTATAATTCACCCCTCCACTTT. Translation: CASTLTMQASSYNSPLHF.

V usage is TRBV5-1 and J usage is TRBJ1-2; no clear D gene. Trimming left V 1 base short and J 0 bases short, with 13 bases between. The CDR3 runs 16 residues. Per germline, CDR1 SGHRS and CDR2 YFSETQ. CDR3 nucleotide sequence: TGCGCCAGCAGCTTGTCGGGCGGCGATCCTAACTATGGCTACACCTTC. It translates to CASSLSGGDPNYGYTF.

The chain recombines TRBV5-4 with TRBJ1-1, with no clear D. V lost 0 bases and J 1 base, leaving 7 bases between the germline ends. Germline CDR1 SGHNT, CDR2 YYREEE (reference sequence). The CDR3 sequence is 14 residues long. CDR3 protein: CASSLERRNTEAFF. The CDR3 region has the DNA TGTGCCAGCAGCTTGGAACGTCGGAACACTGAAGCTTTCTTT. The full variable domain, rest sourced from reference TRBV5-4 and TRBJ1-1, is ETGVTQSPTHLIKTRGQQVTLRCSSQSGHNTVSWYQQALGQGPQFIFQYYREEENGRGNFPPRFSGLQFPNYSSELNVNALELDDSALYLCASSLERRNTEAFFGQGTRLTVV.

The chain carries TRBV20-1 and TRBJ2-5; D remains unclear. CDR3 length equals 11 residues. Germline V gene data show CDR1 as DFQATT and CDR2 as SNEGSKA (reference sequence). V lost 6 bases and J 4 bases, leaving 9 bases between the germline ends. The CDR3 loop reads CSAPDLETQYF. The CDR3, as DNA: TGCAGTGCCCCTGACCTAGAGACCCAGTACTTC.

The V gene is TRBV6-5, the J gene TRBJ2-3, with D perhaps TRBD1 or TRBD2 (5 bases each). The CDR3 has 14 amino acids. Per the germline V gene, CDR1 is MNHEY and CDR2 is SVGAGI. Between the trimmed V and J ends, which lost 0 bases and 1 base, there was a span of 5 bases. The CDR3 coding sequence is TGTGCCAGCAGTTACTCGGGGGGCACAGATACGCAGTATTTT. Translating it yields CASSYSGGTDTQYF.

The chain recombines TRBV7-2 with TRBJ1-4; a weak D match, TRBD1 (5 bases). Trimming stripped 5 bases from V and 15 bases from J, with 25 bases between. The germline V gene encodes CDR1 SGHTA and CDR2 FQGNSA. This CDR3 region has 15 residues. CDR3 DNA sequence: TGTGCCAGCAGCCCCAGTCTCCTCAATAATGAGGGGTTGTTTTTT. This sequence encodes CASSPSLLNNEGLFF.

The chain employs TRBV6-5 and TRBJ2-3, with D perhaps TRBD2 (6 bases). Germline V lookup: CDR1 MNHEY, CDR2 SVGAGI. There are 15 residues in the CDR3. Trimming removed 4 bases from V and 2 bases from J, with 13 bases in between. CDR3: CASSFISGPTDTQYF. CDR3 nucleotide sequence: TGTGCCAGCAGTTTCATTAGCGGACCCACAGATACGCAGTATTTT.

The rearrangement links TRBV19 to TRBJ1-2; tentative D call: TRBD1 (5 bases). The length of the CDR3 is 12 residues. The germline gives CDR1 LNHDA, CDR2 SQIVND (reference sequence). Trimming left V 1 base short and J 14 bases short, with 14 bases between. In DNA form, the CDR3 reads TGTGCCAGTAGTATAGGAGTGGGGGAGCGGACCTTC. It encodes CASSIGVGERTF.

V gene TRBV30 combines with J gene TRBJ1-4; D may be TRBD1 (5 bases). The germline V and J ends were trimmed by 0 bases and 3 bases, with 11 bases remaining between them. Germline values: CDR1 GTSNPN, CDR2 SVGIG (reference sequence). The CDR3 sequence is 15 residues long. The CDR3 nucleotides read TGTGCCTGGAGTGTTGGGACCGCACCTAATGAAAAACTGTTTTTT. Protein sequence: CAWSVGTAPNEKLFF.

The chain combines TRBV6-6 with TRBJ2-1, with 10 bases matching TRBD2. CDR1 and CDR2 from the germline V gene are MNHNY and SVGAGI (reference sequence). The length of the CDR3 is 19 residues. Unmatched junction bases numbered 14, after V lost 6 bases and J lost 0 bases. The CDR3 spells CASSSSRSGGPRSYNEQFF. The CDR3 DNA reads as TGTGCCAGCAGCTCCTCTCGTAGCGGGGGGCCTCGCTCCTACAATGAGCAGTTCTTC.

This clone was seen a single time. The V call is TRBV21-1, the J call TRBJ2-4. TRBV21-1 is an annotated pseudogene. This CDR3 is built from 15 residues. The CDR3 region has the DNA TGTGCCAGCAGCAAAGCAGATTTGGCCAAAAACATTCAGTACTTC. Translation: CASSKADLAKNIQYF.

This clone was detected once. V gene TRBV10-2 combines with J gene TRBJ2-7; TRBD2 agrees at 12 bases. The ends lost 7 bases at V and 1 base at J; junction bases unmatched: 5. Germline lookup yields CDR1 WSHSY and CDR2 SAAADI. The CDR3 contains 15 residues. The chain's CDR3 is CASTRLAGGSYEQYF. Written as DNA, the CDR3 is TGCGCCAGCACTCGGCTAGCGGGGGGGTCCTACGAGCAGTACTTC.

CDR3 bases: TGTGCCAGCAGCCCACCTCGGGCAGCCGGCACCGGGGAGCTGTTTTTT. Its protein product is CASSPPRAAGTGELFF. The rearrangement links TRBV5-4 to TRBJ2-2; D ambiguous. CDR1 is SGHNT and CDR2 is YYREEE in the germline V gene (reference sequence). The V and J ends lost 4 bases and 4 bases respectively, with 17 bases between them. The CDR3 is 16 residues long.

The rearrangement links TRBV9 to TRBJ2-5; the match to TRBD2 covers 8 bases. The J segment lost 5 bases and the V segment lost 0 bases, leaving 9 bases of the junction unmatched. This CDR3 region has 16 residues. CDR1 and CDR2 (germline): SGDLS, YYNGEE. In DNA form, the CDR3 reads TGTGCCAGCAGCGTAGGGGCTAGCGGGCGGGTGGAGACCCAGTACTTC. It encodes CASSVGASGRVETQYF.